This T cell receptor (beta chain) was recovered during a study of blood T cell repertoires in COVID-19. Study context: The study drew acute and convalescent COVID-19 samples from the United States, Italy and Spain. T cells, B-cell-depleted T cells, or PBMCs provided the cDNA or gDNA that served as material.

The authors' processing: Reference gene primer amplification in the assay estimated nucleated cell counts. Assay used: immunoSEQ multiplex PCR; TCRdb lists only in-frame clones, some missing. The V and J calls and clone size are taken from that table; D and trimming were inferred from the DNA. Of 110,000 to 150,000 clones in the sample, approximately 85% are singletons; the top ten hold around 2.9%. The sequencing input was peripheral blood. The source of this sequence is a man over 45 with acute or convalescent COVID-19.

DNA for the CDR3: TGTGCCAGCACCACGGGAATTGGGCAGGGGGTATATGGCTACACCTTC. Amino acid sequence: CASTTGIGQGVYGYTF. This sequence joins TRBV7-8 and TRBJ1-2; the match to TRBD1 covers 7 bases. V was pared by 7 bases and J by 5 bases, with 16 bases of the junction left unmatched. The CDR3 covers 16 residues. Per germline, CDR1 SGHVS and CDR2 FQNEAQ.